The present entry profiles one T cell receptor beta chain with its context. Its antigen is not known. Compared with germline, one end of the junction differs, possibly owing to a read error. Previously described methods and listed TCR primers produced bulk TCR libraries. Via MiXCR, TCRdb re-called the PCR reads, giving one row per CDR3 protein. Among approximately 680,000 distinct CDR3 sequences listed, 25% were seen once. This sample is drawn from a study of molecular identifiers for immune sequencing clone quantification. Study-wide findings and caveats: The study found clones above 20 RNA copies held over 99% of effector molecules and under 1% in naive cells.

Source material: naive CD8+ T cells from blood, with Jurkat cell RNA spiked in. Subset described: FACS-sorted CD8+CD4-CCR7+CD45RA+ naive T cells. The clonotype comes from a human donor in good health. Some libraries in this study had Jurkat cell RNA spiked in.

CDR3 DNA: TGTGCCACCAGTGATTACCCGGTGGGGCATGCCTACAATGAGCTGTTCTTC. The encoded protein is CATSDYPVGHAYNELFF. This chain uses TRBV24-1 with TRBJ2-1, with D possibly matching TRBD1 (5 bases). This CDR3 region has 17 residues. CDR1 and CDR2 from the germline V gene are KGHDR and SFDVKD.